This T cell receptor (beta chain) stems from a study of cytomegalovirus exposure and HLA in healthy donors (dated by TCRdb to between 2016 and 2019). Some background on the complete study: In an earlier analysis of approximately 500 of the donors, around 300 Gb of sequence data and 100 million or so unique TCR beta sequences from 180 million or so T cells were reported. Roughly 300 gigabases of sequencing data and some 85 million unique TCR sequences were included in an early release covering 500 to 750 HLA-typed donors. Of the approximately 370 genotyped donors, 65% to 90% were placed in the genetic ancestry cluster associated with self-reported Caucasian donors. The aim of the study was to test whether cataloging public T cell receptors could identify signatures of past pathogen exposure. The study profiled the T cell repertoires of hundreds of subjects by immunosequencing and related them to cytomegalovirus serostatus. Along with the roughly 700-subject first cohort, a separate validation cohort of around 120 different subjects was used. High-throughput TCR immunosequencing, statistical association of individual TCRs with disease status, and machine learning were combined to predict cytomegalovirus infection status. A later analysis re-examined previously published TCR beta repertoires from just over 650 donors and added high-resolution HLA genotyping to investigate patterns of TCR occurrence. In the later analysis, no new phenotypic data were used to find candidate immune exposures; instead, reliance was placed on TCR beta sequences and their occurrence across donors. To decide whether each TCR beta V gene segment behaved as functional or pseudogenic, an earlier analysis of some 570 of the donors relied on high-throughput TCR beta sequencing. Alongside the repertoire data, information on donor age, sex, ethnicity and CMV serostatus was compiled. A later genetic analysis used genome-wide SNP genotypes for about 60% of the 666 donors, treating that subset as a discovery cohort. Every repertoire in the discovery cohort had been generated on one and the same sequencing platform. Both class I and class II loci were covered by HLA typing, at four-digit resolution. The number of typed donors differed by locus: about 620-630 for A, B, C, DRB1 and DQB1; 500 to 550 for DQA1; some 610 for DPA1; and 400 to 480 for DPB1. Because of strong linkage in the cohort, four to six DR-DQ haplotypes were treated as single units for association and clustering. On average, roughly 240,000 unique TCR beta nucleotide sequences were sequenced per donor among a few hundred genotyped donors of the cohort, with approximately 18% of those sequences being non-productive.

What the authors observed across the whole study: In a later analysis, about 16,000 TCR beta sequences were associated with specific HLA alleles at a false discovery rate of 0.05. A later genetic analysis reported fewer N-insertions in productive TCRs among donors in an Asian-associated ancestry cluster than the roughly 620-donor mean. In this cohort, only TCR beta chains were sequenced, and detectable features were limited by the absence of alpha or paired-chain data. Most TCR sequences were seen in very few donors, while some public TCRs were found in many individuals. A further reported finding was that TCR beta sequences accurately predicted the HLA-A and HLA-B alleles for most subjects in the first cohort. Most CMV-associated TCR beta chains appeared to be HLA-restricted in a later analysis, and the HLA associations seemed to be driven largely by CMV exposure. An association between a missense DCLRE1C variant and V-gene and J-gene trimming of TCR beta chains was found in a later genetic analysis and replicated in an independent cohort. CMV serostatus was the only immune exposure information available for the cohort. Because some donors lacked HLA typing at each locus, the association tests relied only on the typed subset. According to the authors, the approach could potentially be generalized to other disease states and immunological phenotypes. Some IMGT-functional V segments, including TRBV6-2 and TRBV6-3, could not be told apart with the 87-base-pair reads, so those segments were excluded. In the study, about 150 TCR beta chains were listed as associated with cytomegalovirus. A few of the identified cytomegalovirus-associated TCR beta chains were confirmed in vitro to be specific for cytomegalovirus antigens. Assigning TCR associations to individual alleles was difficult when HLA alleles, especially DR and DQ, strongly co-occurred. Because counts were too low, seventeen rarely observed V segments, including chromosome 9 orphons, were excluded from the earlier analysis of 587 of the donors. In a later analysis, HLA-associated TCR beta chains were found to be more clonally expanded and to have lower generation probabilities than equally common non-associated chains. The classifier was reported to diagnose cytomegalovirus status with high specificity and sensitivity in both the original cohort and the validation cohort. Roughly uniform sequencing depth across donors was assumed in presence/absence analyses, although this assumption may not hold. A group of highly shared sequence variants was considered likely to be a technical artifact of the sequencing pipeline. In an earlier analysis of approximately 590 of the donors, most TCR beta V segments appeared in productive rearrangements about 87% or about 30% of the time, broadly matching IMGT annotations. According to a later analysis, TCR association rates differed among HLA loci, with DRB1 alleles showing the most associated TCRs and HLA-C alleles showing the fewest. A later analysis reported that several top co-occurrence clusters appeared linked to parvovirus B19, influenza, CMV and Epstein-Barr virus. Linkage disequilibrium might explain the correlated functional status among segregating V segments, but an unknown experimental factor could not be excluded.

CDR1 and CDR2 are read off the germline V gene as SGHTA and FQGNSA. Ends trimmed: V by 1 base, J by 1 base; bases unmatched to a gene: 6. The CDR3 contains 18 residues, cysteine and phenylalanine counted. Just CDR3 DNA is preserved here, 54 bases in frame from base 1. Remarks on this clone: The clone's antigen remains unknown. Per-base qualities were not stored, and no clone one base away is much larger.

Library preparation employed the immunoSEQ multiplex PCR assay. For the multiplex PCR, a mixture combining 60 forward primers for TCR Vbeta segments and 13 reverse primers for TCR Jbeta segments was used. Amplification of the CDR3 region of rearranged TCR beta genes was performed with a multiplex PCR assay on genomic DNA. The amplified TCR beta libraries were sequenced on the Illumina HiSeq System as 87-base-pair reads. On the study's bioinformatics: A later analysis tallied 75 million to 95 million unique TCR beta chains across the 666 repertoires, and about 10 million of those chains were shared by two or more donors. Raw reads were error-corrected and collapsed into unique sequences with a nearest-neighbor algorithm that merged closely related sequences to remove PCR and sequencing errors. To assign V, D and J gene segments, CDR3 sequences were aligned to IMGT reference sequences. For a sequence to be retained, a match of at least six nucleotides to both a V gene segment and a J gene segment was required. Rearrangements were called productive when the CDR3 lacked stop codons and stayed in frame with V and J; all others were non-productive. Following IMGT convention, CDR3 was defined as the stretch from the second conserved V-encoded cysteine up to the conserved J-encoded phenylalanine. The earlier analysis of 500 to 600 of the donors excluded sequences that lacked an unambiguous match to a single V gene segment. In an earlier analysis of some 590 of the donors, V segments were called functional above 56.7% productive rearrangements and were called segregating when the between-donor standard deviation exceeded 5%. A statistical classification framework was built for diagnosing cytomegalovirus status from the catalog of TCR beta chain sequences. In a later analysis, TCR nucleotide sequences were compared against IMGT/GENE-DB human TR gene sequences so that V and J genes could be assigned. A later analysis assigned CDR3 sequences and most-parsimonious VDJ recombination scenarios with the TCRdist pipeline. In a later analysis, each TCR beta chain was defined by its CDR3 amino acid sequence together with its V-gene family, and reads lacking a unique V-gene family were excluded. To address suspected cross-contamination and a sequencing artifact, a later analysis removed a few hundred highly shared, low-generation-probability nucleotide sequences. A later analysis calculated a clonal expansion index for each public chain from normalized within-repertoire ranks of inferred template counts. In a later analysis, generation probabilities were computed with a VDJ recombination model fitted to out-of-frame rearrangements, and the resulting probabilities were checked against IGoR. Hypergeometric tests were used in a later analysis to score TCR-TCR, TCR-HLA and TCR-CMV co-occurrence, with a repertoire-size bias correction applied to the TCR pairs. In a later analysis, false discovery rates were estimated by permuting HLA or CMV assignments 20 times. In a later analysis, co-occurring TCRs were grouped using DBSCAN, with TCRdist sequence similarity added in when clustering inside HLA-allele-positive subsets. Repertoires with fewer than 30,000 or more than 120,000 public chains were left out of co-occurrence clustering, as were a handful of repertoires with anomalous nucleotide sharing. Imported from immuneACCESS, the table was reduced by TCRdb to in-frame sequences with V and J called. These copies leave out some clones; in studies compared against another copy, an unresolved V gene accounts for under half, and the cause of the remainder is not known. V, J and clone size were drawn from that table, and D and trimming were deduced from the DNA. In this sample the table shows about 170,000 clones, about 80% of which occur a single time. Clones ranked in the top ten supply about 2.2% of the sample.

The cohort consisted of 670 or so healthy bone marrow donors. All cohort members were sampled while nominally healthy, although unrecorded immune exposures were likely present. The donor tested CMV seronegative and was one of the 352 seronegative cohort members. Every donor gave a peripheral blood sample, and the peripheral blood mononuclear cells from that sample were used for TCR beta sequencing. The Qiagen DNeasy Blood Extraction Kit was used to extract genomic DNA from the blood cell samples. The chain couples TRBV7-2 to TRBJ1-5, with 11 central nucleotides matching TRBD1. Specimen: PBMCs. This TCR derives from a woman aged 50 to 65 in good health and CMV-seronegative. The nucleotide sequence is TGTGCCAGCAGCTTAGAGGACAGGGGGCAACGGAGCAATCAGCCCCAGCATTTT. Translated, it gives CASSLEDRGQRSNQPQHF.